The 23 T cell receptor beta chains in this list originate from one sample, sequenced in a study of OX40 agonist ivuxolimab in advanced cancers. Data came from immunoSEQ multiplex PCR; TCRdb stores just in-frame clones and leaves some out. This table has 15,000 to 20,000 clones, approximately 84% appearing once. Sequenced here: CD4+ or CD8+ T cells sorted from blood, sampled in a trial of the OX40 agonist ivuxolimab. The receptors derive from an adult with an advanced solid tumor such as melanoma, head and neck, liver or kidney cancer.

V and J are TRBV4-3 and TRBJ2-1, with D possibly being TRBD2 (6 bases). The V gene lost 3 bases and the J gene lost 4 bases, with 19 bases spanning the gap. The germline V gene encodes CDR1 LGHNA and CDR2 YSLEER. This CDR3 region has 17 residues. The CDR3 protein is CASSQIFGGPPYNEQFF. The CDR3 DNA sequence: TGCGCCAGCAGCCAGATATTCGGGGGTCCTCCTTACAATGAGCAGTTCTTC.

This CDR3 is CASSGWGHRTEAFF. For the CDR3, the DNA is TGTGCCAGCAGTGGGTGGGGACATAGGACTGAAGCTTTCTTT. This chain uses TRBV25-1 with TRBJ1-1; TRBD1 is a possible D gene (6 bases). V was pared by 4 bases and J by 5 bases, with 14 bases between. The CDR3 has 14 residues. CDR1 MGHDK and CDR2 SYGVNS come from the germline V gene.

The rearrangement joins TRBV7-6 to TRBJ2-2; the match to TRBD2 covers 14 bases. The junction had 6 bases not matched to a gene; V was cut back by 2 bases and J by 7 bases. Germline V gene lookup returns CDR1 SGHVS and CDR2 FNYEAQ. The CDR3 sequence is 17 residues long. CDR3 amino acids: CASSLPGTSGGHGELFF. CDR3 nucleotides: TGTGCCAGCAGCTTACCAGGGACTAGCGGGGGCCACGGGGAGCTGTTTTTT.

Worth noting for this clone: Other DNA sequences from this sample encode an identical CDR3 as well. V gene TRBV27 combines with J gene TRBJ1-5; D unresolved. Trimming removed 8 bases at V and 1 base at J, with 9 bases between. The CDR3 sequence is 13 residues long. Germline CDR1 is MNHEY and CDR2 is SMNVEV (reference sequence). CDR3 sequence: CASSTLSNQPQHF. The DNA for the CDR3 is TGTGCCAGCTCGACGTTAAGCAATCAGCCCCAGCATTTT.

The chain combines TRBV7-8 with TRBJ2-7; 7 bases line up with TRBD1. The CDR3 runs to 15 residues. CDR1 and CDR2 (germline): SGHVS, FQNEAQ. The ends lost 1 base at V and 6 bases at J; junction bases unmatched: 9. The DNA for the CDR3 is TGTGCCAGCAGCTTAGGGGTGACAGGGTCTTCCGAGCAGTACTTC. This translates into CASSLGVTGSSEQYF.

V and J are TRBV6-6 and TRBJ2-5; weak D call: TRBD1 (6 bases). The CDR3 covers 13 residues. Germline V gene lookup returns CDR1 MNHNY and CDR2 SVGAGI (reference sequence). Trimming shortened V by 4 bases and J by 4 bases, and 10 bases separated the two germline ends. The CDR3 loop is CASSWGRLETQYF. Here the CDR3 DNA reads TGTGCCAGCAGTTGGGGGCGCTTAGAGACCCAGTACTTC.

The chain recombines TRBV7-3 with TRBJ1-1; D unclear. The CDR3 totals 14 residues. With 1 base removed from V and 0 bases from J, the gap between germline ends came to 6 bases. Germline CDR1 and CDR2: SGHTA and FQGTGA. The CDR3 loop is CASSLNPLNTEAFF. As DNA, the CDR3 is TGTGCCAGCAGCTTAAATCCTCTGAACACTGAAGCTTTCTTT.

This clone was found a few times. The chain is built from TRBV11-1 and TRBJ1-1; D remains unclear. V was pared by 5 bases and J by 4 bases, with 11 bases between. The CDR3 covers 13 residues. Germline V lookup: CDR1 SGHAT, CDR2 FQDESV (reference sequence). The CDR3 here is CASSLGPGTEAFF. The CDR3 DNA reads as TGTGCCAGCAGCCTTGGACCAGGCACTGAAGCTTTCTTT.

The chain joins TRBV5-4 to TRBJ2-7, with D possibly called TRBD1 or TRBD2 (5 bases each). The CDR3 length is 13 residues. V lost 1 base, J lost 5 bases, and 10 bases lay in between. Germline CDR1 reads SGHNT; CDR2 reads YYREEE (reference sequence). The CDR3 region is CASSLMGENEQYF. The CDR3 DNA sequence: TGTGCCAGCAGCTTGATGGGGGAAAACGAGCAGTACTTC.

Sample share makes this clone medium-sized (0.01 to 0.1%). This chain links TRBV4-2 with TRBJ1-1, with TRBD1 identical over 8 bases. The germline V gene encodes CDR1 LGHNA and CDR2 YNFKEQ. After removal of 3 bases from V and 1 base from J, the junction contained 4 bases not matched to a gene. The CDR3 spans 15 residues. The CDR3 nucleotides read TGTGCCAGCAGCCAGCAGGACAGGGAGAACACTGAAGCTTTCTTT. Protein: CASSQQDRENTEAFF.

The V call is TRBV6-1, the J call TRBJ2-1, with 7 bases matching TRBD1. The CDR3 has 14 amino acids. Germline V gives CDR1 MNHNS, CDR2 SASEGT. J gave up 8 bases and V 6 bases, and 10 bases lay outside the gene matches. The CDR3 loop is CASSPRQGLYEQFF. DNA for the CDR3: TGTGCCAGCAGCCCGAGACAGGGCTTGTATGAGCAGTTCTTC.

The genes are TRBV2 and TRBJ1-4, with D perhaps matching TRBD1 (6 bases). V lost 6 bases, J lost 0 bases, and 20 bases lay in between. In germline, CDR1 is SNHLY, CDR2 FYNNEI. The CDR3 extends over 18 amino acids. As DNA, the CDR3 is TGTGCCAGCAGCTCCCTACGGGGACAAGCCTCAACTAATGAAAAACTGTTTTTT. Translating it yields CASSSLRGQASTNEKLFF.

This sequence joins TRBV19 and TRBJ2-3; no definite D call. This CDR3 has 15 amino acids. Germline loops: CDR1 LNHDA, CDR2 SQIVND (reference sequence). V lost 3 bases, J lost 6 bases, and 16 bases lay in between. CDR3 nucleotide sequence: TGTGCCAGTAGTATTAAGGCTTTCTTGAGGGATACGCAGTATTTT. Its protein is CASSIKAFLRDTQYF. The full variable domain, in which reference TRBV19 and TRBJ2-3 provide the parts outside the CDR3, is DGGITQSPKYLFRKEGQNVTLSCEQNLNHDAMYWYRQDPGQGLRLIYYSQIVNDFQKGDIAEGYSVSREKKESFPLTVTSAQKNPTAFYLCASSIKAFLRDTQYFGPGTRLTVL.

The gene calls are TRBV4-2 and TRBJ2-2, with D unclear. Trimming cost V 6 bases and J 4 bases, with 15 bases left between them. CDR3 size: 15 residues. Germline V gene lookup returns CDR1 LGHNA and CDR2 YNFKEQ. The CDR3 here is CASRFGSPSTGELFF. The CDR3 bases are TGTGCCAGCAGGTTCGGATCGCCCAGCACCGGGGAGCTGTTTTTT.

This clone was observed once. This sequence joins TRBV19 and TRBJ1-5; D is perhaps TRBD1 (5 bases). The CDR3 sequence is 15 residues long. The germline V gene has CDR1 LNHDA and CDR2 SQIVND (reference sequence). V shed 6 bases and J shed 2 bases, with 14 bases lying between them. In nucleotides, the CDR3 is TGTGCCAGTAGAGACCAGGGAATCGGCAATCAGCCCCAGCATTTT. Amino acids: CASRDQGIGNQPQHF.

The gene calls are TRBV11-3 and TRBJ1-1; the D is unclear. Looked up from germline, CDR1 is SGHNT and CDR2 is YENEEA. Deletions cut 5 bases from V and 0 bases from J, with 7 bases between. The CDR3 spans 13 residues. The CDR3 reads CASSARMNTEAFF. The CDR3, as DNA: TGTGCCAGCAGCGCAAGGATGAACACTGAAGCTTTCTTT.

For the CDR3, the DNA is TGTGCCAGCAGTTATTATCGGACAGGGAATGCTGGCTACACCTTC. This codes for CASSYYRTGNAGYTF. The chain joins TRBV6-6 to TRBJ1-2, with TRBD1 matching over 8 bases. Germline V gene sequence: CDR1 MNHNY, CDR2 SVGAGI (reference sequence). Unmatched junction bases numbered 10, after V lost 3 bases and J lost 7 bases. The CDR3 spans 15 residues.

The chain recombines TRBV5-6 with TRBJ2-1; 8 nucleotides match TRBD1. J lost 1 base, V lost 4 bases, and 7 bases had no gene match. Germline values: CDR1 SGHDT, CDR2 YYEEEE. CDR3 length: 16 amino acids. The CDR3 DNA reads as TGTGCCAGCAGCACTGGACAGGGAAGGTCCTACAATGAGCAGTTCTTC. Protein sequence: CASSTGQGRSYNEQFF.

The V and J genes are TRBV2 and TRBJ1-6; D may be TRBD1 (5 bases). CDR1 and CDR2 from the germline V gene are SNHLY and FYNNEI. The CDR3 is made up of 14 amino acids. Trimming stripped 7 bases from V and 8 bases from J, with 15 bases between. The CDR3 sequence is CASITGSDYSPLHF. CDR3 DNA sequence: TGTGCCAGCATCACAGGCAGTGACTATTCACCCCTCCACTTT. The full variable domain, in which reference TRBV2 and TRBJ1-6 provide the parts outside the CDR3, is EPEVTQTPSHQVTQMGQEVILRCVPISNHLYFYWYRQILGQKVEFLVSFYNNEISEKSEIFDDQFSVERPDGSNFTLKIRSTKLEDSAMYFCASITGSDYSPLHFGNGTRLTVT.

The rearrangement uses TRBV7-9 and TRBJ1-2; no definite D call. CDR3 length equals 15 residues. Looked up from germline, CDR1 is SEHNR and CDR2 is FQNEAQ (reference sequence). The V gene lost 1 base and the J gene lost 6 bases, with 15 bases spanning the gap. The CDR3 nucleotides read TGTGCCAGCAGCTTAGGGCGAGGGTATGAGCATGGCTACACCTTC. Translated: CASSLGRGYEHGYTF.

The chain combines TRBV27 with TRBJ1-5; D is possibly TRBD1 (6 bases). Trimming removed 3 bases at V and 7 bases at J, with 10 bases between. CDR3 length equals 13 residues. CDR1 MNHEY and CDR2 SMNVEV come from the germline V gene (reference sequence). The CDR3 protein is CASSFGGVQPQHF. In nucleotides, the CDR3 is TGTGCCAGCAGTTTCGGGGGCGTGCAGCCCCAGCATTTT.

V gene TRBV25-1 combines with J gene TRBJ2-1; D unresolved. Trimming stripped 2 bases from V and 9 bases from J, with 8 bases between. The germline CDR1 and CDR2 sequences are MGHDK and SYGVNS. This CDR3 has 12 residues. The CDR3 coding sequence is TGTGCCAGCAGTGAAGGCAGTAGTGAGCAGTTCTTC. Its protein is CASSEGSSEQFF. Looking up the rest from reference TRBV25-1 and TRBJ2-1 gives the full variable domain: EADIYQTPRYLVIGTGKKITLECSQTMGHDKMYWYQQDPGMELHLIHYSYGVNSTEKGDLSSESTVSRIRTEHFPLTLESARPSHTSQYLCASSEGSSEQFFGPGTRLTVL.

This chain joins TRBV11-2 and TRBJ2-5; possible D gene TRBD2, 7 bases. Germline V gives CDR1 SGHAT, CDR2 FQNNGV. V was pared by 6 bases and J by 5 bases, with 25 bases between. The CDR3 spans 17 residues. The CDR3 is CASSFNARGAGFETQYF. The CDR3 DNA reads as TGTGCCAGCAGTTTCAACGCCCGGGGGGCCGGGTTTGAGACCCAGTACTTC.